One sample yielded the 13 T cell receptor beta chains listed below, sequenced in a study of human T cells and chemical hapten exposure. TCRdb re-called the RACE reads with MiXCR, one entry per CDR3 protein. The sample contains about 130,000 distinct CDR3 sequences, approximately 10% of which appear only once. Time point of the sample: healthy volunteer bleed at 2 weeks. Total RNA extraction was carried out from unfractionated whole blood. Sequenced material: whole blood. The origin of the receptors is a male donor in good health. Some clones in this sample may be carry-over from other donors' samples.

This clonotype was observed at least ten times. The rearrangement links TRBV10-3 to TRBJ2-2, with D maybe TRBD2 (6 bases). Germline-derived CDR1 and CDR2 are ENHRY and SYGVKD. The CDR3 runs to 13 residues. V lost 9 bases, J lost 5 bases, and 13 bases lay in between. CDR3 DNA sequence: TGTGCCATTACCGACCGGGAGACCGGGGAGCTGTTTTTT. As protein: CAITDRETGELFF.

This chain uses TRBV19 with TRBJ2-1, with 9 bases aligning to TRBD1. Germline V lookup: CDR1 LNHDA, CDR2 SQIVND (reference sequence). The trim removed 4 bases at V and 2 bases at J, leaving 6 bases unmatched. This CDR3 comprises 16 residues. The CDR3 bases are TGTGCCAGTAGTAAAGGACAGGGGAAGGCCTACAATGAGCAGTTCTTC. Translated, it gives CASSKGQGKAYNEQFF.

Only a few counts were recorded for this clonotype. The chain couples TRBV4-3 to TRBJ1-2; 7 bases align to TRBD1. Trimming removed 0 bases from V and 2 bases from J; junction bases left unmatched: 12. Germline loops: CDR1 LGHNA, CDR2 YSLEER. The CDR3 is 18 residues long. The CDR3 region is CASSQDLRGGVQNYGYTF. In nucleotides, the CDR3 is TGCGCCAGCAGCCAAGATCTTAGAGGGGGCGTCCAGAACTATGGCTACACCTTC.

This rearrangement joins TRBV7-9 to TRBJ2-7; D may be TRBD2 (6 bases). The CDR3 sequence is 14 residues long. Germline loops: CDR1 SEHNR, CDR2 FQNEAQ (reference sequence). Deletions cut 1 base from V and 6 bases from J, with 13 bases between. Here the CDR3 DNA reads TGTGCCAGCAGCTTAGACGGGGGATTATCCGAGCAGTACTTC. It translates to CASSLDGGLSEQYF.

V usage is TRBV7-2 and J usage is TRBJ2-6; D gene unclear. The CDR3 consists of 17 residues. Germline V gives CDR1 SGHTA, CDR2 FQGNSA. V was cut by 2 bases and J by 0 bases, with 11 bases left in between. The CDR3, as DNA: TGTGCCAGCAGCTTATTGGGTCGGAGCTCTGGGGCCAACGTCCTGACTTTC. Translating it yields CASSLLGRSSGANVLTF.

In this sample, this clonotype turned up a few times. This chain connects TRBV5-1 to TRBJ2-1; 14 bases map to TRBD2. Germline V CDR1 and CDR2: SGHRS, YFSETQ. The CDR3 has 16 residues. V trimming: 4 bases; J trimming: 7 bases; junction bases outside the gene matches: 7. Here the CDR3 reads CASSAGLAGGRNEQFF. The CDR3 coding sequence is TGCGCCAGCAGCGCCGGACTAGCGGGAGGTCGAAATGAGCAGTTCTTC.

The chain joins TRBV5-6 to TRBJ2-6; D could derive from TRBD1 or TRBD2 (5 bases each). The CDR3 has 16 residues. V was shortened by 0 bases and J by 1 base, with 8 bases between the two germline ends. The V gene's germline CDR1 is SGHDT and CDR2 YYEEEE. The CDR3 sequence: CASSLEGESGANVLTF. The CDR3 DNA reads as TGTGCCAGCAGCTTGGAAGGGGAGTCTGGGGCCAACGTCCTGACTTTC. The whole variable domain, filled in from reference TRBV5-6 and TRBJ2-6, reads DAGVTQSPTHLIKTRGQQVTLRCSPKSGHDTVSWYQQALGQGPQFIFQYYEEEERQRGNFPDRFSGHQFPNYSSELNVNALLLGDSALYLCASSLEGESGANVLTFGAGSRLTVL.

Many counts were recorded for this clonotype. The chain employs TRBV25-1 and TRBJ2-3, with a possible D match to TRBD1 (6 bases). Trimming cost V 1 base and J 6 bases, with 11 bases left between them. The germline V gene encodes CDR1 MGHDK and CDR2 SYGVNS. The CDR3 extends over 14 amino acids. This CDR3 reads CASSESGRGDTQYF. Here the CDR3 DNA reads TGTGCCAGCAGTGAATCAGGCAGGGGTGATACGCAGTATTTT.

The table lists this clonotype with many counts. The chain employs TRBV29-1 and TRBJ1-5, with D possibly being TRBD1 (6 bases). CDR3 length equals 14 residues. Trimming stripped 4 bases from V and 4 bases from J, with 14 bases between. CDR1 and CDR2 (germline): SQVTM, ANQGSEA. The CDR3 DNA sequence: TGCAGCGTTGTTCAAGGGGGGACAAATCAGCCCCAGCATTTT. Translated, it gives CSVVQGGTNQPQHF.

This clonotype was counted many times. This rearrangement joins TRBV10-3 to TRBJ2-1; 13 nucleotides agree with TRBD2. V shed 0 bases, J shed 3 bases, and the junction held 8 bases outside the gene matches. In germline, CDR1 is ENHRY, CDR2 SYGVKD. This CDR3 is built from 19 residues. CDR3 amino acids: CAISESSGTSGIGYNEQFF. The CDR3 bases are TGTGCCATCAGTGAGTCTTCCGGGACTAGCGGGATCGGCTACAATGAGCAGTTCTTC.

The genes are TRBV27 and TRBJ1-4; TRBD1 is a possible D gene (5 bases). Per germline, CDR1 MNHEY and CDR2 SMNVEV (reference sequence). V was pared by 8 bases and J by 8 bases, with 18 bases between. This CDR3 is 14 amino acids long. For the CDR3, the DNA is TGTGCCAGCTCACGGTGGGGGATCGGAGAAAAACTGTTTTTT. This encodes CASSRWGIGEKLFF. Together with reference TRBV27 and TRBJ1-4, the CDR3 gives the full variable domain: EAQVTQNPRYLITVTGKKLTVTCSQNMNHEYMSWYRQDPGLGLRQIYYSMNVEVTDKGDVPEGYKVSRKEKRNFPLILESPSPNQTSLYFCASSRWGIGEKLFFGSGTQLSVL.

This sequence joins TRBV5-1 and TRBJ2-2, with D possibly TRBD1 on 6 matching bases. Germline V lookup: CDR1 SGHRS, CDR2 YFSETQ. There are 16 residues in the CDR3. The V and J ends lost 5 bases and 3 bases respectively, with 17 bases between them. The CDR3 loop is CASRPHRVEDTGELFF. DNA for the CDR3: TGCGCCAGCAGACCCCACAGGGTCGAGGACACCGGGGAGCTGTTTTTT.

This clonotype occurred a few times. The rearrangement uses TRBV20-1 and TRBJ2-7; TRBD1 aligns across 9 bases. From germline, CDR1 is DFQATT and CDR2 SNEGSKA (reference sequence). The CDR3 length is 14 residues. With V trimmed by 0 bases and J by 5 bases, 5 bases remained unmatched. The CDR3 coding sequence is TGCAGTGCTAGAGATGGGGACAGGGTCCACGAGCAGTACTTC. The encoded protein is CSARDGDRVHEQYF.